This TCR beta chain is drawn from a study of cytomegalovirus exposure and HLA in healthy donors. Study context: A later analysis reported the approximately 120 validation repertoires used the same platform as the approximately 660 first-cohort repertoires.

This CDR3 has 19 amino acids. V shed 0 bases, J shed 1 base, and the junction held 8 bases outside the gene matches. CDR1 and CDR2 from the germline V gene are GTSNPN and SVGIG (reference sequence). Regarding the study as a whole: Per published reports, the classifier diagnosed cytomegalovirus status with high specificity and sensitivity. Rarity characterized most TCR sequences, yet some public TCRs appeared in many donors.

Libraries were prepared by immunoSEQ multiplex PCR; TCRdb keeps only in-frame clonotypes and omits some of them. Here the sample spans tens of thousands of clones, 80% to 85% being singletons. Concerning this clone itself: The antigen is undetermined.

The rearrangement links TRBV30 to TRBJ2-3; 15 bases map to TRBD2. The sample was PBMCs. The sequence came from a woman under 30 in good health and CMV-seropositive. The CDR3 bases are TGTGCCTGGAGTGTACTAAGGACTAGCGGGGGGGCCGGCACAGATACGCAGTATTTT. Translating gives CAWSVLRTSGGAGTDTQYF.